This T cell receptor beta chain was captured by sequencing in a study of untreated major depressive disorder. Every depressed patient was matched in pairs with a non-depressed control on sex, age, current smoking status and body mass index. Among patients, depression was moderate to severe. Remarks on this clone: Its target is unknown.

Between the trimmed V and J ends, which lost 1 base and 4 bases, there was a span of 10 bases. The V gene's germline CDR1 is SNHLY and CDR2 FYNNEI. There are 14 residues in the CDR3. Sequencing used immunoSEQ multiplex PCR; TCRdb keeps in-frame clones, though not all of them. The sample consists of 15,000 to 20,000 clones, more than 90% of them appearing once. Study conclusions and caveats: A comparatively small sample limits the generalizability of these findings. Differences in TRBV25-01 and TRBV02-01 usage did not reach significance. Depressed patients' CD4+ T cells carried increased TRBV05-01 (Vbeta 5.1) usage versus control CD4+ T cells.

Sequences were obtained from CD4+ T cells from PBMCs. The clonotype comes from a woman between 40 and 55 years old with major depressive disorder. The rearrangement joins TRBV2 to TRBJ1-2; D is unclear. CDR3 amino acids: CASSEESAGYGYTF. CDR3 nucleotide sequence: TGTGCCAGCAGTGAAGAATCGGCGGGCTATGGCTACACCTTC.